The rows below give T cell receptor beta chains drawn from one sample of a study of T cells in Graves' hyperthyroidism and ophthalmopathy. MiXCR, run by TCRdb on the multiplex PCR reads, gives a single entry per CDR3 protein. The sample consists of more than 300,000 distinct CDR3 sequences, more than 11% of them appearing once. Sequencing was done on a sample of blood. The receptors come from a woman aged 25 to 39 with Graves' hyperthyroidism. Both conserved end residues are trimmed from each CDR3.

cdr3_length | v_call | cdr3_aa
15 | TRBV5-6 | ASSSIRQGANTGELF
12 | TRBV24-1 | ATSDPRQNYGYT
10 | TRBV6-2/TRBV6-3 | ASSLDGAEAF
16 | TRBV20-1 | SARTLTGGVGGNQPQH
15 | TRBV13 | ARARQGRQVVADTQY
14 | TRBV11-1 | ASTRVGLSVNTEAF
16 | TRBV20-1 | SARDLSSGRVMGETQY
11 | TRBV20-1 | SAFPGRSYEQY
12 | TRBV6-2/TRBV6-3 | ASSTWGLQETQY
12 | TRBV11-3 | ASSRARTRYGYT